One sample yielded the 27 T cell receptor beta chains listed below, sequenced in a study of T cell changes during pregnancy in multiple sclerosis. This table comes from immunoSEQ multiplex PCR, and its TCRdb copy is limited to in-frame clones, with some not included. The table lists 35,000 to 55,000 clones, approximately 87% of them singletons. The sequencing used peripheral blood, collected in the second trimester of pregnancy. The receptors stem from a female donor in good health, enrolled as a control in a pregnancy study.

V usage is TRBV19 and J usage is TRBJ2-7; D perhaps matches TRBD2 (6 bases). Trimming took 3 bases from V and 4 from J, leaving 7 bases between them. CDR1 is LNHDA, CDR2 SQIVND, per germline (reference sequence). This CDR3 spans 12 amino acids. CDR3 sequence: CASSMGLYEQYF. In DNA, the CDR3 is TGTGCCAGTAGTATGGGACTGTACGAGCAGTACTTC.

The rearrangement links TRBV5-4 to TRBJ2-4; D perhaps matches TRBD2 (6 bases). Trimming left V 2 bases short and J 6 bases short, with 9 bases between. From germline, CDR1 is SGHNT and CDR2 YYREEE (reference sequence). The CDR3 has 13 residues. CDR3 residues: CASSFSGVNIQYF. CDR3 bases: TGTGCCAGCAGCTTTTCGGGAGTAAACATTCAGTACTTC.

The CDR3: CSVEAANYGYTF. CDR3 DNA sequence: TGCAGCGTTGAAGCAGCTAACTATGGCTACACCTTC. The genes are TRBV29-1 and TRBJ1-2; D ambiguous. The CDR3 is 12 residues long. The germline gives CDR1 SQVTM, CDR2 ANQGSEA. Trimming took off 1 base at V and 0 bases at J, with 3 bases between the two ends.

This clone has a handful of counts. The chain combines TRBV15 with TRBJ2-1; TRBD2 agrees at 9 bases. Trimming cost V 3 bases and J 7 bases; bases outside gene matches: 4. CDR1 and CDR2 from the germline V gene are LNHNV and YYDKDF (reference sequence). The CDR3 runs 14 residues. CDR3 in DNA: TGTGCCACCAGCAGGGAGCGGGAGGCGAATGAGCAGTTCTTC. Residues: CATSREREANEQFF.

This clone has just one count. The V and J genes are TRBV5-5 and TRBJ2-1; 14 nucleotides agree with TRBD2. CDR3 length: 13 amino acids. Germline lookup yields CDR1 SGHKS and CDR2 YYEKEE (reference sequence). After removal of 5 bases from V and 15 bases from J, the junction contained 7 bases not matched to a gene. DNA of the CDR3: TGTGCCAGCAGTTACGGGACTAGCGGGAGTCGGTTCTTC. Amino acids: CASSYGTSGSRFF.

The gene calls are TRBV27 and TRBJ2-3; D remains ambiguous. The V gene's germline CDR1 is MNHEY and CDR2 SMNVEV (reference sequence). Between the trimmed V and J ends, which lost 1 base and 2 bases, there was a span of 4 bases. CDR3 length: 13 amino acids. The CDR3 nucleotides are TGTGCCAGCAGTTTATTCCTCACAGATACGCAGTATTTT. Translation gives CASSLFLTDTQYF.

This clone was seen more than once but under ten times. This chain joins TRBV5-1 and TRBJ2-7, with 9 positions matching TRBD2. Per germline, CDR1 SGHRS and CDR2 YFSETQ. Unmatched junction bases numbered 8, after V lost 3 bases and J lost 1 base. This CDR3 is built from 16 residues. CDR3 DNA: TGCGCCAGCAGCTCGGATAGCGGGGGAACATCCTACGAGCAGTACTTC. It translates to CASSSDSGGTSYEQYF.

This rearrangement joins TRBV6-1 to TRBJ2-5, with 7 bases matching TRBD2. Trimming removed 6 bases from V and 5 bases from J; junction bases left unmatched: 6. Germline CDR1 is MNHNS and CDR2 is SASEGT. The CDR3 extends over 13 amino acids. This CDR3 reads CASSWEGRETQYF. DNA of the CDR3: TGTGCCAGCAGCTGGGAGGGGCGGGAGACCCAGTACTTC.

The chain uses TRBV30 and TRBJ2-1; 9 positions agree with TRBD2. V lost 6 bases and J lost 2; bases outside the gene matches: 2. The CDR3 covers 13 residues. Germline CDR1 GTSNPN, CDR2 SVGIG (reference sequence). This chain's CDR3 is CACPSGTYNEQFF. CDR3 bases: TGTGCCTGTCCTAGCGGGACCTACAATGAGCAGTTCTTC.

The chain couples TRBV9 to TRBJ2-1; D not resolved. Germline V gene sequence: CDR1 SGDLS, CDR2 YYNGEE. This CDR3 comprises 11 residues. V was trimmed by 3 bases and J by 5 bases, leaving 3 bases between them. The CDR3 sequence: CASSDNNEQFF. The DNA for the CDR3 is TGTGCCAGCAGCGACAACAATGAGCAGTTCTTC.

The chain has TRBV19 and TRBJ1-5; 7 bases fit TRBD1. J lost 1 base, V lost 5 bases, and 2 bases had no gene match. Looked up from germline, CDR1 is LNHDA and CDR2 is SQIVND (reference sequence). This CDR3 spans 14 amino acids. The CDR3 reads CASSADRSNQPQHF. In nucleotides, the CDR3 is TGTGCCAGTAGTGCGGACAGGAGCAATCAGCCCCAGCATTTT.

This sequence joins TRBV18 and TRBJ1-2; unclear D gene. The CDR3 has 15 amino acids. Between the trimmed V and J ends, which lost 4 bases and 3 bases, there was a span of 15 bases. The germline V gene has CDR1 KGHSH and CDR2 LQKENI. The CDR3 nucleotides read TGTGCCAGCTCACTATCGGCAATTCGGGACTATGGCTACACCTTC. It translates to CASSLSAIRDYGYTF.

The chain is built from TRBV7-9 and TRBJ2-1, with 10 positions matching TRBD2. Germline assignment: CDR1 SEHNR and CDR2 FQNEAQ (reference sequence). The V gene end was trimmed by 4 bases and the J gene end by 7 bases; junction bases not matched to a gene: 7. The CDR3 runs to 15 residues. CDR3 coding DNA: TGTGCCAGCAGCTGGACTAGCGGAGGCGGGAATGAGCAGTTCTTC. Translation: CASSWTSGGGNEQFF. The whole variable domain, remainder taken from reference TRBV7-9 and TRBJ2-1, is DTGVSQNPRHKITKRGQNVTFRCDPISEHNRLYWYRQTLGQGPEFLTYFQNEAQLEKSRLLSDRFSAERPKGSFSTLEIQRTEQGDSAMYLCASSWTSGGGNEQFFGPGTRLTVL.

The rearrangement uses TRBV5-1 and TRBJ2-5, with D unresolved. The CDR3 sequence is 12 residues long. Germline V gene sequence: CDR1 SGHRS, CDR2 YFSETQ. The V and J ends lost 2 bases and 2 bases respectively, with 4 bases between them. CDR3: CASSFRQETQYF. In DNA form, the CDR3 reads TGCGCCAGCAGCTTCAGGCAAGAGACCCAGTACTTC.

J is TRBJ2-7 and V is TRBV7-2, with 11 positions matching TRBD2. The CDR3 consists of 15 residues. V was clipped by 6 bases and J by 6 bases; unmatched bases: 10. Germline V CDR1 and CDR2: SGHTA, FQGNSA. CDR3 residues: CASSLTTSGSSEQYF. CDR3 coding DNA: TGTGCCAGCAGTCTAACCACTAGCGGGAGTTCCGAGCAGTACTTC.

The genes are TRBV19 and TRBJ2-7, with D tentatively TRBD1 (6 bases). V was clipped by 4 bases and J by 1 base, with 14 bases between them. The CDR3 runs to 15 residues. CDR1 and CDR2 (germline): LNHDA, SQIVND (reference sequence). The CDR3 region is CASSTETGFSYEQYF. The CDR3 bases are TGTGCCAGTAGTACCGAGACAGGATTTTCCTACGAGCAGTACTTC.

V is TRBV10-3 and J is TRBJ2-2; TRBD2 aligns across 7 bases. The CDR3 length is 14 residues. Trimming took 6 bases from V and 1 from J; bases not matched to a gene: 2. Germline loops: CDR1 ENHRY, CDR2 SYGVKD. The CDR3 bases are TGTGCCATCAGCCTAGCGGAGAACACCGGGGAGCTGTTTTTT. It codes for CAISLAENTGELFF.

The genes are TRBV6-5 and TRBJ1-5; the D gene is possibly TRBD1 (6 bases). The CDR3 covers 15 residues. Per germline, CDR1 MNHEY and CDR2 SVGAGI. Trimming cost V 5 bases and J 4 bases, with 15 bases left between them. This chain's CDR3 is CASSRYKGGNQPQHF. The DNA for the CDR3 is TGTGCCAGCAGTAGATACAAGGGGGGGAATCAGCCCCAGCATTTT.

V usage is TRBV11-3 and J usage is TRBJ2-7; maybe TRBD2 (5 bases). The CDR3 contains 13 residues. Germline CDR1 is SGHNT and CDR2 is YENEEA. Trimming stripped 3 bases from V and 2 bases from J, with 8 bases between. The CDR3 sequence is CASSFLGTYEQYF. Here the CDR3 DNA reads TGTGCCAGCAGCTTTCTCGGGACCTACGAGCAGTACTTC.

The chain is built from TRBV6-5 and TRBJ2-1; possible D gene TRBD1, 5 bases. Germline CDR1 and CDR2: MNHEY and SVGAGI. CDR3 size: 14 residues. The ends were cut back, 2 bases at V and 8 bases at J, with 13 bases in the middle. This CDR3 reads CASSYNDRFDEQFF. Written as DNA, the CDR3 is TGTGCCAGCAGTTACAACGACAGATTCGATGAGCAGTTCTTC.

CDR3 region: CASSPAQGTNYGYTF. CDR3 DNA sequence: TGTGCCAGCAGTCCAGCTCAGGGGACCAACTATGGCTACACCTTC. This chain links TRBV6-5 with TRBJ1-2, with D maybe TRBD1 (6 bases). Germline V gene lookup returns CDR1 MNHEY and CDR2 SVGAGI. Trimming left V 5 bases short and J 2 bases short, with 15 bases between. The CDR3 has 15 residues.

This CDR3 reads CASSQERTSGGDEYF. The CDR3 region has the DNA TGCGCCAGCAGCCAAGAAAGGACTAGCGGGGGGGACGAGTATTTT. The chain has TRBV4-1 and TRBJ2-3; 15 bases match TRBD2. Germline assignment: CDR1 MGHRA and CDR2 YSYEKL. V was pared by 0 bases and J by 13 bases, with 5 bases of the junction left unmatched. The CDR3 length is 15 residues.

The gene calls are TRBV30 and TRBJ2-1; TRBD2 matches 9 bases. The CDR3 loop spans 14 amino acids. CDR1 and CDR2 from the germline V gene are GTSNPN and SVGIG (reference sequence). After removal of 1 base from V and 8 bases from J, the junction contained 6 bases not matched to a gene. The CDR3 DNA is TGTGCCTGGAGTGCGAGCGGGGGGTCCCATGAGCAGTTCTTC. It yields the protein CAWSASGGSHEQFF.

The chain carries TRBV27 and TRBJ2-7, with TRBD1 matching over 7 bases. The V gene's germline CDR1 is MNHEY and CDR2 SMNVEV (reference sequence). The CDR3 consists of 15 residues. V shed 0 bases, J shed 5 bases, and the junction held 7 bases outside the gene matches. The CDR3 sequence is CASSLSPTGLDEQYF. CDR3 in DNA: TGTGCCAGCAGTTTATCGCCGACAGGGTTGGACGAGCAGTACTTC.

This clone was found once. The rearrangement uses TRBV6-5 and TRBJ2-7; TRBD1 agrees at 7 bases. The CDR3 extends over 14 amino acids. V shed 2 bases and J 0 bases; nucleotides not matched to a gene: 1. In germline, CDR1 is MNHEY, CDR2 SVGAGI. CDR3 DNA sequence: TGTGCCAGCAGTTACCGGGACAGCTCCTACGAGCAGTACTTC. Translating gives CASSYRDSSYEQYF.

This sequence joins TRBV11-3 and TRBJ1-2; 9 bases are a match to TRBD1. In germline, CDR1 is SGHNT, CDR2 YENEEA. Trimming took 5 bases from V and 8 from J; bases not matched to a gene: 9. The CDR3 runs to 14 residues. Here the CDR3 DNA reads TGTGCCAGCAGCCCGTCCGGGACAGGGAACGGCTACACCTTC. Its translation: CASSPSGTGNGYTF.

The genes are TRBV25-1 and TRBJ1-1; D gene unclear. V gave up 4 bases and J gave up 3 bases, with 9 bases separating them. The CDR3 loop spans 13 amino acids. In germline, CDR1 is MGHDK, CDR2 SYGVNS. The CDR3 bases are TGTGCCAGCAGTGGGGTCGGGGACACTGAAGCTTTCTTT. Amino acids: CASSGVGDTEAFF.